These 14 T cell receptor beta chains were all obtained from the same sample, sequenced in a study of blood T cell repertoires in COVID-19. This table comes from immunoSEQ multiplex PCR, and its TCRdb copy is limited to in-frame clones, with some not included. This table holds about 47,000 clones, around 80% found once. What was sequenced was peripheral blood. The receptors were gathered from a man in his sixties with acute or convalescent COVID-19.

The rearrangement uses TRBV7-9 and TRBJ1-4, with TRBD1 matching over 10 bases. Germline V lookup: CDR1 SEHNR, CDR2 FQNEAQ (reference sequence). Unmatched junction bases numbered 4, after V lost 7 bases and J lost 8 bases. The CDR3 consists of 13 residues. The CDR3 is CASKGTGAEKLFF. The CDR3 region has the DNA TGTGCCAGCAAGGGGACAGGGGCGGAAAAACTGTTTTTT.

The rearrangement links TRBV28 to TRBJ2-3; TRBD2 is a possible D gene (5 bases). The length of the CDR3 is 14 residues. Germline CDR1 and CDR2: MDHEN and SYDVKM. The V gene lost 7 bases and the J gene lost 4 bases, with 15 bases spanning the gap. The CDR3 sequence is CASTGSSVADTQYF. CDR3 nucleotides: TGTGCCAGCACTGGGAGTTCTGTGGCAGATACGCAGTATTTT.

The J gene is TRBJ1-2, the V gene TRBV7-2; 12 bases are a match to TRBD1. The CDR3 is 15 amino acids. CDR1 and CDR2 from the germline V gene are SGHTA and FQGNSA. The V segment lost 3 bases and the J segment 4 bases; nucleotides outside the gene matches: 3. Written as DNA, the CDR3 is TGTGCCAGCAGCTTGGGACAGGGGGCGACCTATGGCTACACCTTC. It is translated as CASSLGQGATYGYTF.

The chain combines TRBV4-2 with TRBJ2-3; no definite D call. The germline V gene has CDR1 LGHNA and CDR2 YNFKEQ. The V and J ends lost 0 bases and 4 bases respectively, with 14 bases between them. This CDR3 contains 16 residues. CDR3 sequence reads: CASSQDHYPTADTQYF. In nucleotides, the CDR3 is TGTGCCAGCAGCCAAGATCACTACCCGACCGCAGATACGCAGTATTTT.

The chain recombines TRBV9 with TRBJ2-7; perhaps TRBD2 as D (6 bases). Germline CDR1 and CDR2: SGDLS and YYNGEE. V shed 0 bases and J shed 2 bases, with 18 bases lying between them. The CDR3 has 17 amino acids. DNA for the CDR3: TGTGCCAGCAGCGTAGGGAGCGGCCTAGCGAGCGCCTACGAGCAGTACTTC. Its protein is CASSVGSGLASAYEQYF.

The chain employs TRBV5-1 and TRBJ2-5; the D gene is possibly TRBD2 (6 bases). Germline CDR1 and CDR2: SGHRS and YFSETQ. The CDR3 runs to 13 residues. The V end lost 7 bases, the J end lost 1 base, and 11 bases lay between the germline ends. CDR3 residues: CASRSGLQETQYF. The CDR3 DNA follows: TGCGCCAGCCGTAGCGGACTCCAAGAGACCCAGTACTTC.

The CDR3, as DNA: TGTGCCATCAGTGAGGGGGGGACTGGGGCCAACGTCCTGACTTTC. This sequence encodes CAISEGGTGANVLTF. The V gene is TRBV10-3, the J gene TRBJ2-6, with a tentative D call TRBD2 (6 bases). V lost 2 bases to trimming and J lost 2 bases, with 7 bases between them. CDR1 ENHRY and CDR2 SYGVKD come from the germline V gene. The CDR3 is 15 amino acids.

The chain uses TRBV5-1 and TRBJ2-5; D is possibly TRBD1 (6 bases). The CDR3 is 14 amino acids. Trimming removed 4 bases from V and 0 bases from J, with 10 bases in between. Germline values: CDR1 SGHRS, CDR2 YFSETQ. The chain's CDR3 is CASSRTANQETQYF. The CDR3 DNA reads as TGCGCCAGCAGCCGGACAGCAAACCAAGAGACCCAGTACTTC.

This CDR3 is CASSSTGLSNEKLFF. The CDR3 nucleotides are TGTGCCAGCAGTAGTACAGGTTTATCTAATGAAAAACTGTTTTTT. The genes are TRBV2 and TRBJ1-4, with TRBD1 as a possible D gene (5 bases). Per germline, CDR1 SNHLY and CDR2 FYNNEI. CDR3 size: 15 residues. V was trimmed by 5 bases and J by 3 bases, leaving 13 bases between them. Complete variable domain (other parts from reference TRBV2 and TRBJ1-4): EPEVTQTPSHQVTQMGQEVILRCVPISNHLYFYWYRQILGQKVEFLVSFYNNEISEKSEIFDDQFSVERPDGSNFTLKIRSTKLEDSAMYFCASSSTGLSNEKLFFGSGTQLSVL.

The chain links TRBV6-5 to TRBJ2-5; TRBD2 matches 12 bases. Germline CDR1 and CDR2: MNHEY and SVGAGI. The CDR3 sequence is 15 residues long. V gave up 0 bases and J gave up 4 bases; unmatched junction bases: 0. CDR3 region: CASSYSTSGGETQYF. CDR3 DNA sequence: TGTGCCAGCAGTTACTCGACTAGCGGGGGAGAGACCCAGTACTTC.

This rearrangement joins TRBV6-5 to TRBJ1-6; 9 bases match TRBD1. CDR3 size: 14 residues. Germline V lookup: CDR1 MNHEY, CDR2 SVGAGI. V was clipped by 9 bases and J by 5 bases; unmatched bases: 5. The CDR3 nucleotides are TGTGCCAGAGATGGGACAGGGAATAATTCACCCCTCCACTTT. It encodes CARDGTGNNSPLHF.

The chain couples TRBV11-2 to TRBJ1-2; D unclear. The length of the CDR3 is 17 residues. Trimming stripped 4 bases from V and 2 bases from J, with 20 bases between. Germline values: CDR1 SGHAT, CDR2 FQNNGV. The CDR3: CASSSLVGRDLNYGYTF. The CDR3 DNA sequence: TGTGCCAGCAGCTCACTCGTGGGGAGGGATCTGAACTATGGCTACACCTTC.

DNA for the CDR3: TGTGCCAGTAGTCTCCGGGGACATGACGAGCAGTACTTC. It encodes CASSLRGHDEQYF. V is TRBV19 and J is TRBJ2-7, with D maybe TRBD1 (6 bases). The CDR3 has 13 residues. Germline V CDR1 and CDR2: LNHDA, SQIVND (reference sequence). Trimming cost V 5 bases and J 5 bases, with 13 bases left between them.

The CDR3 DNA reads as TGTGCCAGCAGCCCCTGGGACTTTAACACCGGGGAGCTGTTTTTT. As protein: CASSPWDFNTGELFF. The chain uses TRBV7-8 and TRBJ2-2; a weak D match, TRBD2 (6 bases). V was clipped by 5 bases and J by 2 bases, with 12 bases between them. The germline V gene has CDR1 SGHVS and CDR2 FQNEAQ. The CDR3 contains 15 residues.